This T cell receptor (beta chain) stems from a study of cytotoxic CD8 clonotypes in ibrutinib-treated CLL. Study conclusions and caveats: Clonality rose at ibrutinib response, held steady in sustained remission, and fell toward baseline at progression.

Concerning this clone itself: The antigen is not known.

Some clones are missing from TCRdb's copy, which holds only in-frame ones; the method was immunoSEQ multiplex PCR. The sample lists approximately 74,000 clones, 65% to 85% occurring once. This sequence was found in a human donor with chronic lymphocytic leukemia. Here the sequenced sample was PBMCs, taken at disease progression, from a patient treated with ibrutinib.

CDR3 in DNA: TGTGCCAGCTCACCACGGGTAAGGAGCTCCTACGAGCAGTACTTC. It translates to CASSPRVRSSYEQYF. This chain joins TRBV18 and TRBJ2-7, with D unclear. CDR3 size: 15 residues. Germline lookup yields CDR1 KGHSH and CDR2 LQKENI. V lost 1 base and J lost 0, with 10 bases in between.